The TCR beta chain described here comes from a study of blood T cell repertoires in COVID-19. Study-wide context: Sample material is recorded as cDNA or gDNA derived from T cells, B-cell-depleted T cells, or PBMCs.

Authors' data handling: Reference gene primer amplification yielded estimated nucleated cell counts. The table came from immunoSEQ multiplex PCR; TCRdb's copy has only in-frame clones and leaves some out. That table gives V, J and clone size, and the DNA gave D and trimming. Of under 250,000 clones listed, under 90% were seen once; the top ten hold 3.6%. Grouping used clinical history reported by participants in a survey and questionnaire. This CDR3 has 14 residues. Germline V gene sequence: CDR1 GTSNPN, CDR2 SVGIG (reference sequence). With 1 base removed from V and 7 bases from J, the gap between germline ends came to 14 bases.

The V and J genes are TRBV30 and TRBJ1-5; D possibly corresponds to TRBD1 (6 bases). The TCR sequence derives from a woman aged 40 to 50 who had been exposed to COVID-19. Sequencing was carried out using PBMCs or T cells enriched from blood (not recorded which). For the CDR3, the DNA is TGTGCCTGGAGTGCCCGTTCACAGGGCCAGCCCCAGCATTTT. Protein sequence: CAWSARSQGQPQHF.